This T cell receptor beta chain was documented in a study of blood T cell repertoires in COVID-19. Across the study: The United States, Italy and Spain supplied acute and convalescent COVID-19 samples. The analysed material was cDNA or gDNA that came from T cells, B-cell-depleted T cells, or PBMCs.

V shed 2 bases and J shed 6 bases, with 18 bases lying between them. This CDR3 has 16 amino acids. The V gene's germline CDR1 is SNHLY and CDR2 FYNNEI. The authors' processing: Researchers report that nucleated cell counts were estimated from reference gene primer amplification. Profiling relied on immunoSEQ multiplex PCR, and the TCRdb table lists in-frame clones only, not all of them. V and J calls and clone size are copied from that table; D and trimming were computed from the DNA. This sample has around 100,000 clones, with approximately 91% found just once. This TCR came from a man in his forties or fifties with acute or convalescent COVID-19. Sequenced input: peripheral blood. V usage is TRBV2 and J usage is TRBJ2-3; weak D call: TRBD2 (6 bases). CDR3 in amino acids: CASSERLGTYYDTQYF. The CDR3 region has the DNA TGTGCCAGCAGTGAACGTCTTGGGACTTACTACGATACGCAGTATTTT.